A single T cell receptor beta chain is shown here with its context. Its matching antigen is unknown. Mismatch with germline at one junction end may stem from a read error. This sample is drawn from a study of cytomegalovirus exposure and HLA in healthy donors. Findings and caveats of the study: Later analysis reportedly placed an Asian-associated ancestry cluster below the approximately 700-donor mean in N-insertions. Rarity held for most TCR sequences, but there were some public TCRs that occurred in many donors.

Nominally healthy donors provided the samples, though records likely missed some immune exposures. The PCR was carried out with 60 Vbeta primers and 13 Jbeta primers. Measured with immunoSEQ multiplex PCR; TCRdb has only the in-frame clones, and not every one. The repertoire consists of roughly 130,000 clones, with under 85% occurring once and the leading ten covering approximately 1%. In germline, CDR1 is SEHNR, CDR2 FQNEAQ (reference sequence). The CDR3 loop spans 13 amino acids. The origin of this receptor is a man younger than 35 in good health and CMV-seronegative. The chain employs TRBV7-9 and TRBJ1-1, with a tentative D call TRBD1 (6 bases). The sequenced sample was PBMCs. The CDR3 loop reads CSSVQGQGAEAFF. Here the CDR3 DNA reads TGTTCCAGTGTCCAGGGGCAGGGTGCTGAAGCTTTCTTT.